The 13 T cell receptor beta chains below all came from one sample that was sequenced in a study of blood T cells in healthy people across ages. A second PCR, run for 7 to 11 cycles, used a sample-barcoded 5' primer plus a J-beta primer mix. TCRdb redid the calling of the 5' RACE reads with MiXCR, one entry per CDR3 protein. The sample lists roughly 1.4 million distinct CDR3 sequences, approximately 59% seen once, with more than 6% in the top ten. Sequenced material: blood. All receptors derive from a man between 18 and 29 years old in good health.

The chain is built from TRBV27 and TRBJ2-3, with D perhaps matching TRBD1 or TRBD2 (5 bases each). Germline CDR1 MNHEY, CDR2 SMNVEV (reference sequence). CDR3 length: 14 amino acids. V lost 6 bases to trimming and J lost 4 bases, with 14 bases between them. DNA of the CDR3: TGTGCCAGCAGGGCGTATCTGGGGGCAGATACGCAGTATTTT. Translation: CASRAYLGADTQYF.

J is TRBJ2-3 and V is TRBV25-1; TRBD1 is a possible D gene (6 bases). Germline V lookup: CDR1 MGHDK, CDR2 SYGVNS. V was pared by 6 bases and J by 4 bases, with 17 bases between. This CDR3 is 15 amino acids long. The CDR3 nucleotides read TGTGCCAGCAGGGCCGGACAGACGGTAGCAGATACGCAGTATTTT. This translates into CASRAGQTVADTQYF.

This clonotype was observed a handful of times. V is TRBV28 and J is TRBJ2-5, with unresolved D. V lost 4 bases to trimming and J lost 5 bases, with 17 bases between them. Germline assignment: CDR1 MDHEN and CDR2 SYDVKM. This CDR3 has 15 amino acids. The CDR3 reads CASSSPGYGWETQYF. The CDR3 DNA reads TGTGCCAGCAGTTCCCCCGGGTACGGGTGGGAGACCCAGTACTTC.

This sequence joins TRBV20-1 and TRBJ2-3, with 8 bases fitting TRBD1. The CDR3 loop spans 13 amino acids. Germline V CDR1 and CDR2: DFQATT, SNEGSKA (reference sequence). J was trimmed by 6 bases and V by 6 bases; bases with no gene match: 8. CDR3 DNA sequence: TGCAGTGCCCCGGACAGGGCTTGGGATACGCAGTATTTT. The encoded protein is CSAPDRAWDTQYF.

The rearrangement uses TRBV5-1 and TRBJ1-2; the D gene is possibly TRBD1 (6 bases). V lost 0 bases to trimming and J lost 11 bases, with 8 bases between them. The CDR3 has 11 residues. Germline V gives CDR1 SGHRS, CDR2 YFSETQ. CDR3 in DNA: TGCGCCAGCAGCTTGGACAGGGTATACACCTTC. Its protein is CASSLDRVYTF.

The V gene is TRBV28, the J gene TRBJ2-5; 7 positions match TRBD1. Germline-derived CDR1 and CDR2 are MDHEN and SYDVKM. Trimming cost V 3 bases and J 1 base; bases outside gene matches: 5. This CDR3 comprises 15 residues. CDR3 nucleotides: TGTGCCAGCAGTTTCGTGGGGACAGTCCAAGAGACCCAGTACTTC. It yields the protein CASSFVGTVQETQYF.

V gene TRBV7-2 combines with J gene TRBJ2-7; weak D call: TRBD1 (6 bases). This CDR3 is built from 15 residues. V lost 3 bases, J lost 3 bases, and 15 bases lay in between. Germline V gives CDR1 SGHTA, CDR2 FQGNSA. The CDR3 loop reads CASSFSAGEHYEQYF. CDR3 coding DNA: TGTGCCAGCAGCTTTTCGGCAGGGGAGCACTACGAGCAGTACTTC. Drawing the rest from reference TRBV7-2 and TRBJ2-7, the complete variable domain is GAGVSQSPSNKVTEKGKDVELRCDPISGHTALYWYRQSLGQGLEFLIYFQGNSAPDKSGLPSDRFSAERTGGSVSTLTIQRTQQEDSAVYLCASSFSAGEHYEQYFGPGTRLTVT.

The J gene is TRBJ2-1, the V gene TRBV27, with 13 positions matching TRBD2. Germline CDR1 reads MNHEY; CDR2 reads SMNVEV (reference sequence). Losses at the gene ends were 4 bases for V and 3 bases for J; bases not matched to a gene: 6. This CDR3 region has 17 residues. The CDR3 loop is CASSSRTSGSNYNEQFF. CDR3 coding DNA: TGTGCCAGCAGTTCTCGGACTAGCGGGAGTAACTACAATGAGCAGTTCTTC.

The chain links TRBV29-1 to TRBJ2-7; no clear D gene. The V gene lost 0 bases and the J gene lost 2 bases, with 11 bases spanning the gap. The CDR3 has 14 amino acids. Germline assignment: CDR1 SQVTM and CDR2 ANQGSEA. CDR3 nucleotides: TGCAGCGTTGAAGACGGCAGCACTACCTACGAGCAGTACTTC. It translates to CSVEDGSTTYEQYF.

The rearrangement uses TRBV12-3 or TRBV12-4 and TRBJ1-6; the D is unclear. The CDR3 runs to 14 residues. The V and J ends lost 4 bases and 7 bases respectively, with 11 bases between them. CDR3 region: CASSWATPNSPLHF. The CDR3 region has the DNA TGTGCCAGCAGTTGGGCCACTCCAAATTCACCCCTCCACTTT.

The V gene is TRBV4-1, the J gene TRBJ1-4; TRBD1 matches 7 bases. Trimming cost V 3 bases and J 8 bases; bases outside gene matches: 12. Germline V gives CDR1 MGHRA, CDR2 YSYEKL. This CDR3 has 16 residues. CDR3 bases: TGCGCCAGCAGCCACGCGACAGGGAGGAGAGAAGAAAAACTGTTTTTT. Translation gives CASSHATGRREEKLFF.

The V and J genes are TRBV20-1 and TRBJ2-1, with TRBD2 identical over 7 bases. CDR3 length: 14 amino acids. In germline, CDR1 is DFQATT, CDR2 SNEGSKA (reference sequence). This CDR3 reads CSPESGAIYNEQFF. Written as DNA, the CDR3 is TGCAGCCCAGAGAGCGGGGCCATATACAATGAGCAGTTCTTC.

The V call is TRBV7-2, the J call TRBJ2-7; 10 positions agree with TRBD2. Losses at the gene ends were 2 bases for V and 7 bases for J; bases not matched to a gene: 8. Germline loops: CDR1 SGHTA, CDR2 FQGNSA. The CDR3 has 15 residues. The CDR3 region has the DNA TGTGCCAGCAGCTTAACGGGACTAGCGCCGCGTGAGCAGTACTTC. Its translation: CASSLTGLAPREQYF.